This T cell receptor beta chain appears in the sequencing data of a study of blood T cells in healthy people across ages. Study-level findings and limits: Researchers deemed the diversity estimates from one million T cells underestimates.

Donation came from healthy Caucasian individuals in Russia who were aged 6 to 90. Collection of 8.5 to 10 milliliters of peripheral blood was performed for each donor. The CDR3 runs to 16 residues. Germline CDR1 MNHEY, CDR2 SMNVEV (reference sequence). V was clipped by 6 bases and J by 1 base; unmatched bases: 8. The second PCR ran roughly 7 to 11 cycles with a sample-barcoded 5' primer and J-beta primers. TCRdb analysed the 5' RACE reads with MiXCR anew, one entry per CDR3 protein. The data hold 910,000 or so distinct CDR3 sequences, with roughly half observed a single time. The sample holds a few counts of this clonotype. Its antigen is unknown.

The gene calls are TRBV27 and TRBJ2-5; 10 nucleotides align to TRBD2. Sequenced material: blood. The receptor comes from a woman in her sixties in good health. This CDR3 is CASRNLAGGRQETQYF. CDR3 in DNA: TGTGCCAGCAGGAACTTAGCGGGAGGTCGCCAAGAGACCCAGTACTTC.